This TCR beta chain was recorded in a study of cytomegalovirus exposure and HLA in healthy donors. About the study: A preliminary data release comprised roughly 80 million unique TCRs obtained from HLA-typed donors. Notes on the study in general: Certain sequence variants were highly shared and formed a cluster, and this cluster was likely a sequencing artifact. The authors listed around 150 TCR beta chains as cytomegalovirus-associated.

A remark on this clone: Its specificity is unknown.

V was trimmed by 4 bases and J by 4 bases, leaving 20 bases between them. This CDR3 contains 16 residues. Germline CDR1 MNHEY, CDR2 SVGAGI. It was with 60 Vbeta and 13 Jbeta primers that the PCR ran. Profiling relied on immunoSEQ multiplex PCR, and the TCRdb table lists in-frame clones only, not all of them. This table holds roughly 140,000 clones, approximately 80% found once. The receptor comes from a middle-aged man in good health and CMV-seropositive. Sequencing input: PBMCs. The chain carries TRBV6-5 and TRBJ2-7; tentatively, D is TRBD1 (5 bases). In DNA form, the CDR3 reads TGTGCCAGCAGTTGGTTCAGTGGGGCCAGTTCGTACGAGCAGTACTTC. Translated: CASSWFSGASSYEQYF.